This entry describes one TCR beta chain. Antigen specificity is unknown. The junction shows a germline mismatch at one end, possibly a read error. CDR1 DFQATT and CDR2 SNEGSKA come from the germline V gene (reference sequence). The CDR3 totals 15 residues. From the 5' RACE reads, TCRdb called clonotypes with MiXCR, one entry per CDR3 protein. The table has some 300,000 distinct CDR3 sequences, roughly 19% seen once. The data were taken from a study of T-cell memory formation after mild COVID-19. Study at large: TCR clusters were largely donor specific.

Study results and limitations: Memory sampled before infection contained some responding clones, suggesting cross-reactive memory joined. Those CD4+ clones that contracted were mainly in CM and EM (CD8+ ones in EMRA). Contracting clones, day 15 to 85, had balanced CD4/CD8, and later expanders favored CD4+.

The TCR originated in a man younger than 35 who had mild COVID-19 (a few samples of this study predate the infection). Cell type and time point are not known. The sample was PBMCs or a T cell subset sorted from them (not recorded which). This sequence joins TRBV20-1 and TRBJ1-1; 7 bases are shared with TRBD1. The CDR3 bases are TGCAGTGCCTCGGGGACAGAATTATCGAACACTGAAGCTTTATTT. Residues: CSASGTELSNTEALF.